This TCR beta chain derives from a study of T cell changes during pregnancy in multiple sclerosis. This clone was seen once. Sequenced by immunoSEQ multiplex PCR; TCRdb stores in-frame clones only, minus some. The repertoire holds some 54,000 clones, with roughly 93% as singletons. The CDR3 is 12 residues long. V lost 1 base to trimming and J lost 6 bases, with 6 bases between them. Germline V lookup: CDR1 LNHDA, CDR2 SQIVND (reference sequence). This clonotype was sampled from a female donor with multiple sclerosis, enrolled in a pregnancy study. This specimen was peripheral blood, taken after pregnancy. V gene TRBV19 combines with J gene TRBJ1-1, with D possibly matching TRBD1 (6 bases). As DNA, the CDR3 is TGTGCCAGTAGTATAGCAGGGGCTGAAGCTTTCTTT. Its translation: CASSIAGAEAFF. The full variable domain, with the rest looked up from reference TRBV19 and TRBJ1-1, is DGGITQSPKYLFRKEGQNVTLSCEQNLNHDAMYWYRQDPGQGLRLIYYSQIVNDFQKGDIAEGYSVSREKKESFPLTVTSAQKNPTAFYLCASSIAGAEAFFGQGTRLTVV.